This is a list of T cell receptor beta chains from one sample in a study of cytomegalovirus exposure and HLA in healthy donors. The table came from immunoSEQ multiplex PCR; TCRdb's copy has only in-frame clones and leaves some out. The table has about 64,000 clones, around 89% seen once; the top ten hold approximately 1.7%. Sequencing used PBMCs. The receptor source for this set is a young woman in good health and CMV-seronegative. The CDR3 runs from the conserved cysteine through the conserved F or W. A D gene is named only where the DNA matches it firmly. Only part of the rows carry a size: once, few, many, or a class if the clone is expanded.

D: TRBD2; J: TRBJ2-1; size: .; V: TRBV10-1; CDR3: CASSQSGSSYNEQFF; DNA: TGCGCCAGCAGTCAAAGCGGGAGCTCCTACAATGAGCAGTTCTTC
D: TRBD2; J: TRBJ2-3; size: .; V: TRBV15; CDR3: CATLLAGGPDTQYF; DNA: TGTGCCACCCTACTAGCGGGGGGGCCAGATACGCAGTATTTT
D: TRBD1; J: TRBJ2-3; size: .; V: TRBV15; CDR3: CATSRGQGSTDTQYF; DNA: TGTGCCACCAGCAGGGGACAGGGATCCACAGATACGCAGTATTTT
D: .; J: TRBJ2-1; size: .; V: TRBV11-1; CDR3: CASSPRGDEQFF; DNA: TGTGCCAGCAGCCCTCGCGGTGATGAGCAGTTCTTC
D: .; J: TRBJ2-7; size: .; V: TRBV12-1; CDR3: CASSSTTAYEQYF; DNA: TGTGCCAGCAGCTCCACAACAGCCTACGAGCAGTACTTC
D: .; J: TRBJ1-1; size: .; V: TRBV18; CDR3: CASSPSSPTEAFF; DNA: TGTGCCAGCTCACCATCGTCTCCGACTGAAGCTTTCTTT
D: .; J: TRBJ1-2; size: .; V: TRBV5-5; CDR3: CASSLRAEGYGYTF; DNA: TGTGCCAGCAGCTTGAGGGCGGAGGGGTATGGCTACACCTTC
D: .; J: TRBJ1-3; size: .; V: TRBV2; CDR3: CASRGGLSSGNTIYF; DNA: TGTGCCAGCAGGGGTGGACTCAGCTCTGGAAACACCATATATTTT
D: .; J: TRBJ2-3; size: .; V: TRBV25-1; CDR3: CASSSTASTDTQYF; DNA: TGTGCCAGCAGTTCTACAGCTAGCACAGATACGCAGTATTTT
D: .; J: TRBJ2-3; size: .; V: TRBV28; CDR3: CASSLGGRGTDTQYF; DNA: TGTGCCAGCAGTTTGGGCGGCAGGGGCACAGATACGCAGTATTTT
D: TRBD1; J: TRBJ2-7; size: .; V: TRBV4-2; CDR3: CASSQDVAGGYEQYF; DNA: TGTGCCAGCAGCCAAGACGTGGCAGGGGGATACGAGCAGTACTTC
D: .; J: TRBJ2-5; size: once; V: TRBV7-2; CDR3: CASSLAGVLQETQYF; DNA: TGTGCCAGCAGCTTAGCCGGGGTGCTCCAAGAGACCCAGTACTTC
D: TRBD1; J: TRBJ1-5; size: .; V: TRBV25-1; CDR3: CASSDYRDRGSNQPQHF; DNA: TGTGCCAGCAGTGATTACCGGGACAGGGGTAGCAATCAGCCCCAGCATTTT
D: .; J: TRBJ2-5; size: .; V: TRBV5-1; CDR3: CASSRTAEETQYF; DNA: TGCGCCAGCAGCCGGACAGCGGAAGAGACCCAGTACTTC
D: .; J: TRBJ2-7; size: few; V: TRBV2; CDR3: CASSEFPQGEQYF; DNA: TGTGCCAGCAGTGAGTTCCCACAGGGAGAGCAGTACTTC
D: TRBD1; J: TRBJ1-1; size: few; V: TRBV6-1; CDR3: CASSQGTGATEAFF; DNA: TGTGCCAGCAGCCAAGGGACAGGGGCCACTGAAGCTTTCTTT
D: TRBD1; J: TRBJ2-3; size: .; V: TRBV19; CDR3: CASSPTGGSGTDTQYF; DNA: TGTGCCAGTAGCCCCACAGGGGGCTCTGGAACAGATACGCAGTATTTT